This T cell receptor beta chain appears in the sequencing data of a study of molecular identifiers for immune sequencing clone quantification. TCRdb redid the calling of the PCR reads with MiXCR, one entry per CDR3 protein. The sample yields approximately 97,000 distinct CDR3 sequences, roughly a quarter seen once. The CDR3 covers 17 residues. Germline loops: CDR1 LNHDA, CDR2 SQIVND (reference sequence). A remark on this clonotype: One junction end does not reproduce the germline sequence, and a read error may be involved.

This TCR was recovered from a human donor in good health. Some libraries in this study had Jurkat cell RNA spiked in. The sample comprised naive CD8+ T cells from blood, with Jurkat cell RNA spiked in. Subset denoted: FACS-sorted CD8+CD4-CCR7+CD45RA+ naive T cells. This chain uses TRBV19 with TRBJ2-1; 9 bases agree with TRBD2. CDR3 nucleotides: TGTGCCAGTAGTATCAGTAGCGGGAGCCACAATTACAATGAGCGGTTCTTC. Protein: CASSISSGSHNYNERFF.